This TCR beta chain was obtained from a study of blood T cells in healthy people across ages. Alongside a J-beta primer mix, a sample-barcoded 5' primer served in a second PCR lasting roughly 7 to 11 cycles. All cDNA molecules were each tagged by a template-switch adaptor with 12 random nucleotides. In TCRdb, the 5' RACE reads were re-called with MiXCR into one record per CDR3 protein. The sample holds approximately 810,000 distinct CDR3 sequences, 25% to 35% seen once. Germline V gene data show CDR1 as KGHSH and CDR2 as LQKENI. The CDR3 consists of 14 residues. Trimming cost V 3 bases and J 4 bases, with 12 bases left between them.

V is TRBV18 and J is TRBJ1-2; D gene unclear. This receptor was obtained from a woman at least 80 years old in good health. What was sequenced was blood. CDR3 protein: CASSPTEISYGYTF. As DNA, the CDR3 is TGTGCCAGCTCACCTACCGAGATCAGCTATGGCTACACCTTC.